This T cell receptor (beta chain) was captured in a study of regulatory T cells in long-lasting Graves disease (dated by TCRdb to about 2021). As for the study more broadly: Antithyroid drugs had been taken for less than 3 months by newly diagnosed Graves' disease patients. TCR sequencing covered roughly 13 persistent and approximately 20 newly diagnosed Graves' disease patients, 33 samples in total. The study took place in China and was registered as a clinical trial. This study used TCR sequencing and RNA sequencing of peripheral blood to compare persistent Graves' disease patients against newly diagnosed Graves' disease patients. The research as a whole found: Only the TCR beta chain was sequenced and analyzed. Preferential use of TRBV28, TRBJ1-2 and TRBJ2-5 was observed in persistent disease, whereas TRBV20-1 and TRBJ2-1 were favored in newly diagnosed disease. The authors noted that the small sample size was a limitation that may lower accuracy. Persistent Graves' disease patients showed lower TCR Shannon entropy and fewer highly expanded clones than newly diagnosed patients, suggesting clonal expansion. The study examined only peripheral blood because the primary lesion, thyroid tissue, could not be accessed. A larger number of public clonotypes was shared among persistent patients (around 3,000) than among newly diagnosed patients (around 970).

The library was made by multiplex PCR. TCRdb names Illumina HiSeq 4000 as the instrument used. CDR3 regions were amplified by Arm-PCR with iRepertoire HTBI primers to construct TCR beta libraries. Before sequencing, the PCR products underwent gel purification. In the source study's methods: A total of roughly 67 TRBV and under 15 TRBJ segments were identified across samples and were used for gene usage analysis of CDR3 amino acid clonotypes. COPE and FqMerger were used to merge the filtered high-quality paired reads into contigs. BLAST was used to align contigs to IMGT TRBV, TRBD and TRBJ reference genes, with CDR3 defined following IMGT. Any clonotype with a frequency above 0.1% was counted as a highly expanded clone. Shannon entropy was used to measure repertoire diversity, and the Gini coefficient was used to measure V-J evenness. A clonotype found in more than one individual was treated as public. Clones were called with MiXCR by TCRdb after fastp trimmed the public reads at Q25, and only in-frame beta chains were retained. For every CDR3 protein sequence, its rows merge into one entry that carries the most common genes and DNA. The V and J calls were not made by the authors but by TCRdb's processing. The sample profile shows 550,000 to 600,000 distinct CDR3 sequences; about 16% of them were found once. The leading ten clones occupy more than 10% of the sample.

This clonotype was counted ten times or more. Its antigen is still unknown. No base quality values were provided; no much bigger clone lies one nucleotide off. The CDR3 contains 15 residues, cysteine and phenylalanine counted. CDR3 DNA is the only sequence kept; it has 45 bases, read in frame from the first base. Germline trimming: 5 bases from V, 1 base from J; junction bases outside gene matches: 3. Reading the label with the study, this specimen's time point is: newly diagnosed GD, antithyroid drugs for less than 3 months. For both TCR sequencing and RNA sequencing, RNA was extracted from PBMCs using TRIzol. The diagnosis of Graves' disease was made according to American Thyroid Association guidelines. The patients came from an endocrinology department in Xi'an, China. From each patient, approximately 9 milliliters of peripheral blood was collected into an EDTA anticoagulant tube. Ficoll Paque Plus density gradient separation was used to isolate PBMCs, and no additional T cell sorting was done. RNA quality was checked with an Agilent 2100 Bioanalyzer and agarose gel, and concentration with a NanoDrop 2000.

These data also featured in a second study, about T cells in Graves' hyperthyroidism and ophthalmopathy. Per that second paper: A patient counted as having stable Graves' hyperthyroidism if no progression to ophthalmopathy occurred over 18 months of follow-up. The hyperthyroidism patients were between 18 and 65 years old and newly diagnosed, with a disease duration of less than 2 months. Patients with uncontrolled infections, other autoimmune diseases, pregnancy or lactation were excluded. Diagnoses were based on clinical symptoms, serum thyroxine and TRAb, thyroid ultrasound and orbital computed tomography. A first-round RT-PCR of the TCR CDR3 used the HTBI primer set with the Qiagen OneStep RT-PCR kit. Most expanded thyroid clonotypes (frequency above 0.001) were also found in blood, which suggests that blood repertoires may mirror thyroid immune responses. Ophthalmopathy was separated from stable hyperthyroidism by a 13 V-J signature model, with around 90% sensitivity and 81% to 82% specificity obtained in cross-validation and 80%/75% obtained in testing. In validation, the model predicted progression to ophthalmopathy a median of around 6.5 months before onset, with approximately 70% sensitivity and 72.22% specificity. To identify distinguishing TCR V-J signatures, a discovery cohort of 90 to 100 patients was used, comprising fewer than 45 with Graves' ophthalmopathy and 57 with stable Graves' hyperthyroidism. Prospective prediction of ophthalmopathy was tested in an independent validation cohort consisting of 18 to 20 hyperthyroidism patients and more than 15 patients who later progressed to ophthalmopathy. The 100 discovery patients were divided at random into training and test sets in a 7:3 ratio. In six Graves' hyperthyroidism patients, the study also compared T-cell repertoires from thyroid tissue with T-cell repertoires from blood. After sampling, hyperthyroidism patients received methimazole starting at 30 mg daily, and ophthalmopathy patients received high-dose intravenous methylprednisolone. A second multiplex PCR round built the libraries, followed by size selection and purification. Sequencing of the libraries was done on an Illumina HiSeq2000 using paired-end 100 bp reads. Raw data were processed with SOAPnuke, discarding reads with adapters, uncalled bases, mean Phred below 15, or no exact constant-primer or identifier match. COPE v1.2.5 was used to merge high-quality paired reads, and clonotypes were defined as unique nucleotide sequences. MiTCR v1.1 was used to align the clonotypes against IMGT TRBV, TRBD and TRBJ reference segments. Only V-J combinations with frequency above 0.0001, covering 99.2% of repertoires, were analysed. The TCS score was defined as F50 (clonal expansion) divided by E x V (chaos), with BLOSUM62-based TCRdist calculated between CDR3 peptides within each V-J. Welch's t-statistics and random forest reduced around 520 V-J features to under 15, which were used in a naive Bayes classifier (R e1071). No statistical method was used to set the sample size in advance, and investigators knew the group allocation. According to the paper, TCR Vbeta CDR3 sequencing was carried out on around 140 peripheral blood samples, which came from fewer than 50 ophthalmopathy, around 74 hyperthyroidism and 17 progressor patients.

The rearrangement joined TRBV12-3 or TRBV12-4 to TRBJ2-1, and 9 junction bases match TRBD1. The clonotype comes from a man between 18 and 35 years old with Graves disease. Donor details come from another sample of the same person, matched by shared clones. This sample comprised peripheral blood mononuclear cells (PBMCs), obtained at new diagnosis, from a patient treated with antithyroid drugs. The CDR3 amino acid sequence is: CASSVTGGSYNEQFF. The bases are TGTGCCAGCAGTGTGACAGGGGGTTCCTACAATGAGCAGTTCTTC.